The present entry profiles one T cell receptor (beta chain) with its context. The data were taken from a study of tumor-infiltrating lymphocytes in oesophageal squamous cell carcinoma. MiXCR, applied by TCRdb to the PCR reads, yields one record per CDR3 protein. The sample carries over 15,000 distinct CDR3 sequences, around 46% recorded once. The sequence was obtained from a female donor with esophageal squamous cell carcinoma. What was sequenced was normal esophageal tissue next to the tumor.

This CDR3 reads CASREGQNEKLFF. As DNA, the CDR3 is TGTGCCAGCAGAGAGGGGCAGAATGAAAAACTGTTTTTT. The chain recombines TRBV6-1 with TRBJ1-4; tentatively, D is TRBD1 (5 bases). Germline CDR1 reads MNHNS; CDR2 reads SASEGT. CDR3 length: 13 amino acids. Trimming took off 6 bases at V and 5 bases at J, with 10 bases between the two ends.